These 31 T cell receptor beta chains came from one sample sequenced in a study of shared clonotypes between healthy human individuals. TCRdb's copy holds only in-frame clones and misses some; the assay was immunoSEQ multiplex PCR. The profile covers over 2,000,000 clones, with 80% to 95% appearing a single time and 1.5% to 2% taken by the ten largest. Naive CD8 cells were CD45RO-negative, positively selected for CCR7, excluding terminally differentiated effector memory CD45RA+ cells. The sample taken for sequencing was naive CD8+ T cells from PBMCs. The receptors were gathered from a man between 18 and 29 years old in good health. Some clones in this sample may be carry-over from other donors' samples.

The chain combines TRBV9 with TRBJ2-2, with 10 bases lining up with TRBD1. V lost 3 bases, J lost 7 bases, and 3 bases stayed unmatched. The CDR3 length is 14 residues. CDR1 is SGDLS, CDR2 YYNGEE, per germline. The CDR3 nucleotides are TGTGCCAGCAGCGCGGGACAGGGGTTCGGGGAGCTGTTTTTT. It yields the protein CASSAGQGFGELFF.

CDR3 coding DNA: TGTGCCAGCACCAGTGGGACAGGCCCGAAGTACCTACCTAGCAATCAGCCCCAGCATTTT. This translates into CASTSGTGPKYLPSNQPQHF. This chain connects TRBV28 to TRBJ1-5; 8 nucleotides agree with TRBD1. With V trimmed by 7 bases and J by 0 bases, 20 bases remained unmatched. This CDR3 spans 20 amino acids. The germline CDR1 and CDR2 sequences are MDHEN and SYDVKM.

The V call is TRBV6-5, the J call TRBJ1-5; 10 nucleotides match TRBD1. V shed 6 bases and J 6 bases; nucleotides not matched to a gene: 5. The CDR3 is made up of 14 amino acids. CDR1 and CDR2 (germline): MNHEY, SVGAGI. The CDR3 protein is CASSFGQGGQPQHF. The CDR3 coding sequence is TGTGCCAGCAGCTTCGGACAGGGGGGTCAGCCCCAGCATTTT.

The chain is built from TRBV10-3 and TRBJ2-1; 9 bases are a match to TRBD1. The CDR3 is made up of 15 amino acids. Germline V gene data show CDR1 as ENHRY and CDR2 as SYGVKD. J was trimmed by 8 bases and V by 8 bases; bases with no gene match: 13. The CDR3 nucleotides are TGTGCCATCGGAACCGGGACAGGGACGGGCTATGAGCAGTTCTTC. It translates to CAIGTGTGTGYEQFF.

The chain combines TRBV7-9 with TRBJ2-3; D is unclear. V gave up 5 bases and J gave up 4 bases, with 16 bases separating them. CDR1 is SEHNR, CDR2 FQNEAQ, per germline (reference sequence). The CDR3 has 15 amino acids. The CDR3 loop reads CASSLLSGVADTQYF. CDR3 DNA sequence: TGTGCCAGCAGCCTCCTTTCTGGTGTTGCAGATACGCAGTATTTT.

Notes on this clone: Other DNA sequences in this specimen translate into the identical CDR3. This chain uses TRBV27 with TRBJ2-1; D uncertain. This CDR3 is built from 15 residues. CDR1 and CDR2 from the germline V gene are MNHEY and SMNVEV (reference sequence). The V and J ends lost 5 bases and 0 bases respectively, with 11 bases between them. CDR3 bases: TGTGCCAGCAGTCCGTACCAAAGCTCCTACAATGAGCAGTTCTTC. Its protein is CASSPYQSSYNEQFF.

The chain employs TRBV4-2 and TRBJ2-1; no reliable D call. Germline assignment: CDR1 LGHNA and CDR2 YNFKEQ. Trimming took 0 bases from V and 0 from J, leaving 15 bases between them. The CDR3 loop spans 18 amino acids. The CDR3 here is CASSQDPGGVRSYNEQFF. The DNA for the CDR3 is TGTGCCAGCAGCCAAGATCCGGGCGGAGTTCGCTCCTACAATGAGCAGTTCTTC.

V is TRBV29-1 and J is TRBJ2-7; D uncertain. Looked up from germline, CDR1 is SQVTM and CDR2 is ANQGSEA. V was cut by 7 bases and J by 0 bases, with 13 bases left in between. CDR3 length: 13 amino acids. The CDR3 sequence is CSAQDVSSYEQYF. CDR3 nucleotide sequence: TGCAGCGCCCAGGACGTTAGCTCCTACGAGCAGTACTTC.

V is TRBV19 and J is TRBJ2-7; D might be TRBD1 or TRBD2, each matching 5 bases. The CDR3 is made up of 13 amino acids. Trimming removed 3 bases from V and 5 bases from J, with 11 bases in between. Germline V lookup: CDR1 LNHDA, CDR2 SQIVND (reference sequence). The CDR3 coding sequence is TGTGCCAGTAGTATGGTTATGGGGGACGAGCAGTACTTC. Protein product: CASSMVMGDEQYF.

This chain uses TRBV28 with TRBJ2-1, with D tentatively TRBD1 (5 bases). The CDR3 is 13 residues long. Trimming took off 11 bases at V and 4 bases at J, with 15 bases between the two ends. Looked up from germline, CDR1 is MDHEN and CDR2 is SYDVKM. CDR3 in DNA: TGTGCCGGTAGGGGAAACGGGTACAATGAGCAGTTCTTC. This sequence encodes CAGRGNGYNEQFF.

The gene calls are TRBV13 and TRBJ2-7; tentative D call: TRBD2 (6 bases). The ends were cut back, 4 bases at V and 1 base at J, with 23 bases in the middle. CDR3 length: 18 amino acids. Germline values: CDR1 PRHDT, CDR2 FYEKMQ (reference sequence). In DNA, the CDR3 is TGTGCCAGCAGCTCCCTAGACGCTAGCGTAACAGATTCCTACGAGCAGTACTTC. Its protein is CASSSLDASVTDSYEQYF.

The chain couples TRBV19 to TRBJ2-3; tentative D call: TRBD1 (6 bases). The CDR3 loop spans 15 amino acids. Germline V lookup: CDR1 LNHDA, CDR2 SQIVND (reference sequence). The V gene lost 2 bases and the J gene lost 0 bases, with 9 bases spanning the gap. This CDR3 is CASSIYQGSTDTQYF. The DNA for the CDR3 is TGTGCCAGTAGTATATATCAGGGGAGCACAGATACGCAGTATTTT.

This chain uses TRBV7-9 with TRBJ1-2; the D is unclear. The V gene's germline CDR1 is SEHNR and CDR2 FQNEAQ (reference sequence). The germline V and J ends were trimmed by 2 bases and 8 bases, with 6 bases remaining between them. The CDR3 sequence is 11 residues long. CDR3 protein: CASSLNGGYTF. The CDR3 DNA follows: TGTGCCAGCAGCTTAAACGGGGGCTACACCTTC.

J is TRBJ2-2 and V is TRBV10-1, with TRBD2 as a possible D gene (6 bases). CDR1 and CDR2 from the germline V gene are WNHNN and SYGVQD (reference sequence). This CDR3 has 15 amino acids. The ends were cut back, 5 bases at V and 3 bases at J, with 13 bases in the middle. CDR3 region: CASSPGRGYTGELFF. The CDR3 DNA reads as TGCGCCAGCAGTCCGGGACGGGGGTACACCGGGGAGCTGTTTTTT.

Only one count was recorded for this clone. The chain links TRBV15 to TRBJ1-5, with D uncertain. V gave up 0 bases and J gave up 5 bases, with 8 bases separating them. The CDR3 has 14 amino acids. Germline CDR1 is LNHNV and CDR2 is YYDKDF (reference sequence). The CDR3 region has the DNA TGTGCCACCAGCAGAGATAATACGGATCAGCCCCAGCATTTT. Encoded protein: CATSRDNTDQPQHF.

Details on this clone: This sample includes further DNA sequences coding for the same CDR3. The gene calls are TRBV10-3 and TRBJ2-7; no definite D call. V lost 2 bases and J 4 bases, leaving 9 bases between the germline ends. The CDR3 covers 13 residues. Germline V gene lookup returns CDR1 ENHRY and CDR2 SYGVKD. The CDR3 bases are TGTGCCATCAGTGAGGCAGGATATTACGAGCAGTACTTC. Protein sequence: CAISEAGYYEQYF.

The rearrangement uses TRBV7-9 and TRBJ2-3; 15 bases map to TRBD2. With 1 base clipped from V and 5 bases from J, the junction kept 4 bases outside the gene matches. The CDR3 has 17 amino acids. Germline assignment: CDR1 SEHNR and CDR2 FQNEAQ (reference sequence). DNA of the CDR3: TGTGCCAGCAGCTTAGGACCGGGACTAGCGGGAGGAGATACGCAGTATTTT. Translating it yields CASSLGPGLAGGDTQYF.

The chain uses TRBV6-5 and TRBJ2-3; 7 positions match TRBD1. The CDR3 runs 14 residues. With 6 bases clipped from V and 5 bases from J, the junction kept 8 bases outside the gene matches. The germline V gene encodes CDR1 MNHEY and CDR2 SVGAGI. CDR3 bases: TGTGCCAGCAGACAAACAGGGGTTGAAGATACGCAGTATTTT. Amino acid sequence: CASRQTGVEDTQYF.

The rearrangement uses TRBV21-1 and TRBJ2-6; the table's D call, TRBD1, was not checked against the DNA. TRBV21-1 is a pseudogene. The CDR3 is 18 amino acids. In DNA form, the CDR3 reads TGTGCCAGCAGCAAATTAGCCAGGGATAGCTCTGGGGCCAACGTCCTGACTTTC. Protein sequence: CASSKLARDSSGANVLTF.

This clone was seen only once. The same CDR3 arises from other DNA sequences in this sample as well. This chain uses TRBV7-3 with TRBJ1-1, with no clear D. V lost 0 bases and J 0 bases, leaving 2 bases between the germline ends. The CDR3 sequence is 13 residues long. Germline CDR1 and CDR2: SGHTA and FQGTGA. The CDR3 coding sequence is TGTGCCAGCAGCTTAACCCTGAACACTGAAGCTTTCTTT. Its translation is CASSLTLNTEAFF.

The V and J genes are TRBV7-9 and TRBJ2-2; possibly TRBD2 for D (5 bases). V gave up 0 bases and J gave up 5 bases, with 7 bases separating them. The CDR3 is made up of 14 amino acids. Looked up from germline, CDR1 is SEHNR and CDR2 is FQNEAQ (reference sequence). The CDR3 here is CASSLAEGTGELFF. The CDR3 region has the DNA TGTGCCAGCAGCTTAGCCGAGGGTACCGGGGAGCTGTTTTTT.

This rearrangement joins TRBV2 to TRBJ1-5; D ambiguous. The CDR3 is 13 amino acids. V dropped 5 bases and J dropped 7 bases, with 12 bases sitting between them. Germline V gene lookup returns CDR1 SNHLY and CDR2 FYNNEI. CDR3 sequence (DNA): TGTGCCAGCAGTTGGGGTTCAGTACAGCCCCAGCATTTT. It is translated as CASSWGSVQPQHF.

The rearrangement links TRBV6-6 to TRBJ2-7; D is possibly TRBD1 (5 bases). The CDR3 totals 16 residues. Germline-derived CDR1 and CDR2 are MNHNY and SVGAGI (reference sequence). The V end lost 6 bases, the J end lost 1 base, and 19 bases lay between the germline ends. CDR3 sequence: CASSPFGGRDSYEQYF. In nucleotides, the CDR3 is TGTGCCAGCAGCCCCTTTGGCGGCAGGGATTCCTACGAGCAGTACTTC.

The rearrangement links TRBV7-6 to TRBJ2-7; 7 nucleotides agree with TRBD2. Germline trimming cut 5 bases from V and 3 bases from J; bases unmatched to any gene: 10. The germline V gene encodes CDR1 SGHVS and CDR2 FNYEAQ. The CDR3 sequence is 15 residues long. The CDR3 region is CASSPAPAGNYEQYF. The CDR3 DNA follows: TGTGCCAGCAGCCCAGCGCCAGCGGGGAACTACGAGCAGTACTTC. The whole variable domain, filled in from reference TRBV7-6 and TRBJ2-7, reads GAGVSQSPRYKVTKRGQDVALRCDPISGHVSLYWYRQALGQGPEFLTYFNYEAQQDKSGLPNDRFSAERPEGSISTLTIQRTEQRDSAMYRCASSPAPAGNYEQYFGPGTRLTVT.

The rearrangement links TRBV5-8 to TRBJ2-7; tentatively, D is TRBD1 (5 bases). Germline-derived CDR1 and CDR2 are SGHTS and YDEGEE. This CDR3 comprises 13 residues. With 3 bases removed from V and 6 bases from J, the gap between germline ends came to 13 bases. In DNA form, the CDR3 reads TGTGCCAGCAGCTACGGCAGGGTCGGCGAGCAGTACTTC. Its protein product is CASSYGRVGEQYF.

V and J are TRBV9 and TRBJ1-2; D may be TRBD1 (5 bases). This CDR3 has 14 amino acids. V lost 0 bases and J lost 8, with 14 bases in between. Germline V CDR1 and CDR2: SGDLS, YYNGEE. As DNA, the CDR3 is TGTGCCAGCAGCGTAGCGGGCAGGGCTATGGGCTACACCTTC. It specifies CASSVAGRAMGYTF.

The chain employs TRBV27 and TRBJ1-5; a weak D match, TRBD1 (5 bases). The V end was cut by 9 bases, the J end by 0 bases, with 9 bases between. Germline loops: CDR1 MNHEY, CDR2 SMNVEV (reference sequence). The CDR3 extends over 13 amino acids. CDR3 coding DNA: TGTGCCAGTGGACACCATAGCAATCAGCCCCAGCATTTT. Amino acids: CASGHHSNQPQHF.

This chain uses TRBV10-3 with TRBJ2-5, with 10 bases fitting TRBD2. Germline CDR1 is ENHRY and CDR2 is SYGVKD. The CDR3 sequence is 21 residues long. V was pared by 1 base and J by 2 bases, with 19 bases of the junction left unmatched. CDR3 region: CAISEFLAGEGRTSGQETQYF. In nucleotides, the CDR3 is TGTGCCATCAGTGAGTTCCTAGCGGGAGAGGGAAGAACCTCGGGGCAAGAGACCCAGTACTTC.

V is TRBV5-1 and J is TRBJ2-5; D is perhaps TRBD2 (5 bases). CDR1 is SGHRS, CDR2 YFSETQ, per germline. The CDR3 has 13 residues. Between the trimmed V and J ends, which lost 3 bases and 5 bases, there was a span of 11 bases. DNA of the CDR3: TGCGCCAGCAGCTCGGACTTGTGGGAGACCCAGTACTTC. Translated: CASSSDLWETQYF.

The chain joins TRBV29-1 to TRBJ2-2; 7 positions match TRBD1. Trimming removed 3 bases from V and 8 bases from J; junction bases left unmatched: 12. CDR1 SQVTM and CDR2 ANQGSEA come from the germline V gene. CDR3 length equals 15 residues. DNA for the CDR3: TGCAGCGTTGAGGCCCGACAAGGGGGCATGGGGGAGCTGTTTTTT. This encodes CSVEARQGGMGELFF.

The rearrangement links TRBV28 to TRBJ2-7; no clear D gene. V was trimmed by 10 bases and J by 1 base, leaving 20 bases between them. This CDR3 has 15 amino acids. CDR1 is MDHEN, CDR2 SYDVKM, per germline. CDR3 loop: CATTTPAAESYEQYF. The CDR3 DNA follows: TGTGCCACCACAACCCCCGCGGCGGAATCCTACGAGCAGTACTTC.